Sequencing of this TCR beta chain was carried out in a study of T cell changes during pregnancy in multiple sclerosis. From germline, CDR1 is MNHEY and CDR2 SVGAGI. The CDR3 runs to 15 residues. J lost 8 bases, V lost 0 bases, and 6 bases had no gene match. Profiling relied on immunoSEQ multiplex PCR, and the TCRdb table lists in-frame clones only, not all of them. The sample carries tens of thousands of clones, around nine tenths recorded once. J is TRBJ1-4 and V is TRBV6-5; 7 bases fit TRBD1. The material sequenced was CD8+ T cells from peripheral blood mononuclear cells, taken in the third trimester of pregnancy. This receptor was obtained from a female donor with multiple sclerosis, enrolled in a pregnancy study. CDR3 sequence (DNA): TGTGCCAGCAGTTACTCCGACAGGGTGGGGGAAAAACTGTTTTTT. Protein product: CASSYSDRVGEKLFF.